Here is one T cell receptor beta chain with its context. Its antigen is still unknown. At the DNA level, this CDR3 is encoded by other sequences in the same sample as well. This PCR relied on a set of 60 Vbeta primers and 13 Jbeta primers. Sequencing was performed with immunoSEQ multiplex PCR; in TCRdb, only in-frame clones are kept and a portion is missing. The sample holds some 170,000 clones; roughly four fifths are singletons and the top ten take roughly 10%. This entry is derived from a study of cytomegalovirus exposure and HLA in healthy donors. Study-level information: In an earlier analysis, 90 million to 130 million unique TCR beta sequences were found from some 200 million T cells. Study observations and caveats: The study found most TCR sequences rare, yet found some public TCRs in many donors. The authors confirmed in vitro that a few CMV-associated chains were specific for CMV antigens. The study put 150 or so TCR beta chains on its list as cytomegalovirus-associated.

Per germline, CDR1 MDHEN and CDR2 SYDVKM. The CDR3 is 13 residues long. The V gene lost 4 bases and the J gene lost 3 bases, with 7 bases spanning the gap. The clonotype comes from a man in his fifties in good health and CMV-seropositive. The chain carries TRBV28 and TRBJ1-5; no clear D. The sample comprised PBMCs. The CDR3 DNA follows: TGTGCCAGCAGTTCACAGAACAATCAGCCCCAGCATTTT. It encodes CASSSQNNQPQHF.